This T cell receptor beta chain was obtained from a study of cytomegalovirus exposure and HLA in healthy donors. The CDR3 runs 17 residues. The V gene lost 5 bases and the J gene lost 3 bases, with 20 bases spanning the gap. Germline assignment: CDR1 SGHVS and CDR2 FQNEAQ. Vbeta (60) and Jbeta (13) primers were used in the PCR. The repertoire was sequenced with immunoSEQ multiplex PCR; TCRdb's copy has only in-frame clones and lacks some. The data contain about 88,000 clones, about nine tenths of them singletons. This chain connects TRBV7-8 to TRBJ1-5; perhaps TRBD1 as D (6 bases). The sequenced sample was PBMCs. The TCR comes from a young man in good health and CMV-seronegative. CDR3 nucleotide sequence: TGTGCCAGCAGCGCCCGCTCCGGGACACGGAACAATCAGCCCCAGCATTTT. Translated: CASSARSGTRNNQPQHF.